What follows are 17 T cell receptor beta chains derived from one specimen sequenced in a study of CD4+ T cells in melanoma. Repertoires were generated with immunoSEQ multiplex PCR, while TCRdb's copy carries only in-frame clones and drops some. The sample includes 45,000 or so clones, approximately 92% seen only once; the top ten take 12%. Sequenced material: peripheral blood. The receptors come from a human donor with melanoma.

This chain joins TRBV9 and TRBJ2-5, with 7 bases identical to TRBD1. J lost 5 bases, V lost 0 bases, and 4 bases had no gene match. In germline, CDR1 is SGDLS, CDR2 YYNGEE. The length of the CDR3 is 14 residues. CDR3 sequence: CASSVGQGRETQYF. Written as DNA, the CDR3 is TGTGCCAGCAGCGTAGGACAGGGCCGGGAGACCCAGTACTTC.

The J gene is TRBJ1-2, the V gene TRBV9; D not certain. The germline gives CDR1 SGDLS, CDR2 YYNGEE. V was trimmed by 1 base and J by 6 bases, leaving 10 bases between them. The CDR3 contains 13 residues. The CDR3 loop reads CASSVSDADGYTF. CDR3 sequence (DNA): TGTGCCAGCAGCGTATCGGATGCGGATGGCTACACCTTC.

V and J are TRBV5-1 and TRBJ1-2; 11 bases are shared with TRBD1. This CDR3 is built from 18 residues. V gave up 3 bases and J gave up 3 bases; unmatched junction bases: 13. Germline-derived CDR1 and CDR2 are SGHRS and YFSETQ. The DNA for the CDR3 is TGCGCCAGCAGCTACAAGGACAGGGGGCCCCCTAGGGACTATGGCTACACCTTC. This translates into CASSYKDRGPPRDYGYTF.

The CDR3 nucleotides are TGTGCCAGTGGGGGGACCTACACCGGGGAGCTGTTTTTT. Translated, it gives CASGGTYTGELFF. V usage is TRBV10-3 and J usage is TRBJ2-2; TRBD2 is a possible D gene (6 bases). Germline V lookup: CDR1 ENHRY, CDR2 SYGVKD. The CDR3 length is 13 residues. The ends were cut back, 10 bases at V and 3 bases at J, with 12 bases in the middle.

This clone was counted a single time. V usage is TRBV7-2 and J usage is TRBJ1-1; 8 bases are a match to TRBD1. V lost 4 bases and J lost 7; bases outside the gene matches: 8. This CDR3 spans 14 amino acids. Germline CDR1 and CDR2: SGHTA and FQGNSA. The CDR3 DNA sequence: TGTGCCAGCAGCTCACAGGGGGGAAGGGGTGAAGCTTTCTTT. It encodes CASSSQGGRGEAFF.

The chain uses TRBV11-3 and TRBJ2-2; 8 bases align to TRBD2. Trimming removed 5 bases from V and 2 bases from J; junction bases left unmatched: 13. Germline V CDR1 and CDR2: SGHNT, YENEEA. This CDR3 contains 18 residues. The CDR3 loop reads CASSPSRSGGRNTGELFF. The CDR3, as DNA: TGTGCCAGCAGCCCCTCAAGGAGCGGGGGCCGAAACACCGGGGAGCTGTTTTTT.

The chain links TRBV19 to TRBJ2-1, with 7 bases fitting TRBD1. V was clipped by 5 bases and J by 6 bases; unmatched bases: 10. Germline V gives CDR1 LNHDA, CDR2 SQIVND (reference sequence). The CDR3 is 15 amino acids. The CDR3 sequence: CASSLTGYGANEQFF. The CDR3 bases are TGTGCCAGTAGTCTGACAGGGTATGGGGCCAATGAGCAGTTCTTC.

The chain's CDR3 is CASSISQATNTEAFF. CDR3 DNA: TGTGCCAGTAGTATTAGCCAGGCTACGAACACTGAAGCTTTCTTT. This chain joins TRBV19 and TRBJ1-1; D is uncertain. Germline V gene lookup returns CDR1 LNHDA and CDR2 SQIVND (reference sequence). The CDR3 has 15 residues. Trimming shortened V by 3 bases and J by 1 base, and 12 bases separated the two germline ends.

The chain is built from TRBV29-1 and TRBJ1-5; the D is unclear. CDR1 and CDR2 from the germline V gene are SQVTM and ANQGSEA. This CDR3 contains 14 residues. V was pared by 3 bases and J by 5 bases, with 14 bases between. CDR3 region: CSVEGSPFDQPQHF. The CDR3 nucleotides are TGCAGCGTTGAGGGTTCCCCTTTTGATCAGCCCCAGCATTTT.

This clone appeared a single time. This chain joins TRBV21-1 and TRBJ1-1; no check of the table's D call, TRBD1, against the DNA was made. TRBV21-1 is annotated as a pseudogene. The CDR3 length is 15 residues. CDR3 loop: CASSKTLTANTEAFF. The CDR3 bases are TGTGCCAGCAGCAAGACCTTGACAGCGAACACTGAAGCTTTCTTT.

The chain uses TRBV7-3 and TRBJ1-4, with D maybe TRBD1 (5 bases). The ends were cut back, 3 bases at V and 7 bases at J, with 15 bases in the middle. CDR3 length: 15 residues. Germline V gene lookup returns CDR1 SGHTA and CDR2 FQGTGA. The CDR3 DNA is TGTGCCAGCAGCTTCTCCGGGACCCGGGGTGAAAAACTGTTTTTT. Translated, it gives CASSFSGTRGEKLFF.

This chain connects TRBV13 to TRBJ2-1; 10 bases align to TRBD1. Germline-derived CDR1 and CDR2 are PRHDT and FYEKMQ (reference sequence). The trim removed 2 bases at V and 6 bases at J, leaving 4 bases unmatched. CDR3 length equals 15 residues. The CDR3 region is CASSLRQGAGNEQFF. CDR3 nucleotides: TGTGCCAGCAGCTTACGACAGGGGGCCGGCAATGAGCAGTTCTTC.

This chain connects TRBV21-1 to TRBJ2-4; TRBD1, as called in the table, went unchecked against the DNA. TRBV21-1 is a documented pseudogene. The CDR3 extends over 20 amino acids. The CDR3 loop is CASSKSGTGLLPLAKNIQYF. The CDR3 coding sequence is TGTGCCAGCAGCAAAAGCGGGACAGGGCTTCTACCCTTAGCCAAAAACATTCAGTACTTC.

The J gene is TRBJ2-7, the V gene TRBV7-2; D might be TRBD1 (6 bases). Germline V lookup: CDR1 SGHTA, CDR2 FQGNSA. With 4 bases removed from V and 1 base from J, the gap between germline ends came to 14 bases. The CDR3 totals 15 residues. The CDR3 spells CASSSPGTLSYEQYF. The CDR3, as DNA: TGTGCCAGCAGCTCCCCCGGGACACTTTCCTACGAGCAGTACTTC.

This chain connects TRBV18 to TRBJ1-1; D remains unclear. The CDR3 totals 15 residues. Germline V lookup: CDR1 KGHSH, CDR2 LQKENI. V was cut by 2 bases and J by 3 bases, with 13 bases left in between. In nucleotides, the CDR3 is TGTGCCAGCTCACCAGTCTCTAGACCGGACACTGAAGCTTTCTTT. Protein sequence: CASSPVSRPDTEAFF.

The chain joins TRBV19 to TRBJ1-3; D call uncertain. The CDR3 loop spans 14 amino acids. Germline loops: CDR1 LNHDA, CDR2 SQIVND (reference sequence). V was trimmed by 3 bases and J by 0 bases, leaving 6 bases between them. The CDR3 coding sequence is TGTGCCAGTAGTATCTGGGCCTCTGGAAACACCATATATTTT. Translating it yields CASSIWASGNTIYF.

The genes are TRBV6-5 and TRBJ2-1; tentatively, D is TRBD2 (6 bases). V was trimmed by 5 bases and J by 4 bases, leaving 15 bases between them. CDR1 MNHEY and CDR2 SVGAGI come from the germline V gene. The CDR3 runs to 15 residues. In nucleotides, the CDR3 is TGTGCCAGCAGTAATCTAGCTCGGGGGTACAATGAGCAGTTCTTC. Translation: CASSNLARGYNEQFF.